This T cell receptor (beta chain) was documented in a study of cytomegalovirus exposure and HLA in healthy donors (dated by TCRdb to between 2016 and 2019). Study-wide context: In an earlier analysis of approximately 500 of the donors, 276 Gb of sequence data and about 110 million unique TCR beta sequences from about 179 million T cells were reported. About 300 gigabases of sequencing data and tens of millions of unique TCR sequences were included in an early release covering around 600 HLA-typed donors. Of the roughly 410 genotyped donors, 81% were placed in the genetic ancestry cluster associated with self-reported Caucasian donors. The study aimed to test whether signatures of past pathogen exposure could be identified by cataloging public T cell receptors. The T cell repertoires of several hundred subjects were profiled by immunosequencing and related to cytomegalovirus serostatus. In addition to the first cohort of hundreds of subjects, a separate validation cohort of approximately 110 different subjects was used. The study combined high-throughput TCR immunosequencing, statistical association of individual TCRs with disease status, and machine learning to predict cytomegalovirus infection status. A later analysis re-analyzed previously published TCR beta repertoires from 666 donors and added high-resolution HLA genotyping to study TCR occurrence patterns. Rather than using new phenotypic data, the later analysis identified candidate immune exposures from TCR beta sequences and from how often those sequences occurred across donors. An earlier analysis of a few hundred of the donors applied high-throughput TCR beta sequencing to assess whether each TCR beta V gene segment acted as functional or pseudogenic. Alongside the repertoire data, information on donor age, sex, ethnicity and CMV serostatus was compiled. In a later genetic analysis, genome-wide SNP genotypes for about three fifths of the roughly 670 donors were used, and that subset was treated as a discovery cohort. All discovery cohort repertoires had been generated on a single sequencing platform. Both class I and class II loci were covered by HLA typing, at four-digit resolution. Typing coverage differed by locus: A, B, C, DRB1 and DQB1 were typed in roughly 620-630 donors, DQA1 in 500 to 550, DPA1 in approximately 600, and DPB1 in just under 480. Roughly 5 DR-DQ haplotypes were handled as single units for association and clustering because linkage in the cohort was strong. On average, 235,054 unique TCR beta nucleotide sequences were sequenced per donor among roughly 430 genotyped donors of the cohort, with 15% to 20% of those sequences being non-productive.

General findings and caveats noted by the study authors: Because some donors lacked HLA typing at each locus, the association tests relied only on the typed subset. The cohort was sequenced for TCR beta chains only, and without alpha or paired-chain data the features that could be detected were limited. The only immune exposure information available for the cohort was CMV serostatus. In a later analysis, most CMV-associated TCR beta chains were found to appear HLA-restricted, with HLA associations seemingly driven largely by CMV exposure. The sequencing pipeline was judged likely to have produced a cluster of highly shared sequence variants as a technical artifact. Broadly in line with IMGT annotations, most TCR beta V segments showed up in productive rearrangements about 87% or about 30% of the time in an earlier analysis of some 590 of the donors. Because counts were too low, approximately 15 rarely observed V segments, including chromosome 9 orphons, were excluded from the earlier analysis of 587 of the donors. Most TCR sequences were observed very rarely across donors, whereas some public TCRs were present in many individuals. The authors suggested that the approach could potentially be extended to other disease states and immunological phenotypes. In a later analysis, several top co-occurrence clusters were reported to appear linked to parvovirus B19, influenza, CMV and Epstein-Barr virus. The classifier was reported to diagnose cytomegalovirus status with high specificity and sensitivity in both the original cohort and the validation cohort. When HLA alleles, especially DR and DQ, strongly co-occurred, attributing TCR associations to individual alleles was difficult. Three of the identified cytomegalovirus-associated TCR beta chains were confirmed in vitro to be specific for cytomegalovirus antigens. In a later genetic analysis, a missense DCLRE1C variant was associated with V-gene and J-gene trimming of TCR beta chains, and the association was replicated in an independent cohort. Specific HLA alleles were associated with roughly 17,000 TCR beta sequences at a false discovery rate of 0.05 in a later analysis. In a later analysis, TCR association rates were found to vary across HLA loci, with the most associated TCRs seen for DRB1 alleles and the fewest for HLA-C alleles. A further reported finding was that TCR beta sequences accurately predicted the HLA-A and HLA-B alleles for most subjects in the first cohort. Correlated functional status among segregating V segments might reflect linkage disequilibrium, but an unknown experimental factor could not be ruled out. The study gave a list of more than 150 TCR beta chains associated with cytomegalovirus. Presence/absence analyses assumed roughly uniform sequencing depth across donors, an assumption that may not hold. A later genetic analysis reported fewer N-insertions in productive TCRs among donors in an Asian-associated ancestry cluster than the approximately 700-donor mean. The 87-base-pair reads could not distinguish some IMGT-functional V segments, including TRBV6-2 and TRBV6-3, so those segments were excluded. In a later analysis, HLA-associated TCR beta chains showed more clonal expansion and lower generation probabilities than non-associated chains that were equally common.

The receptor library was made with the immunoSEQ multiplex PCR assay. The multiplex PCR relied on a mix of 60 forward primers for TCR Vbeta segments and 13 reverse primers for TCR Jbeta segments. The CDR3 region of rearranged TCR beta genes was amplified from genomic DNA with a multiplex PCR assay. Amplified TCR beta libraries were sequenced as 87-base-pair reads on the Illumina HiSeq System. The original methods were these. A later analysis tallied tens of millions of unique TCR beta chains across the 700 or so repertoires, and about 12 million of those chains were shared by two or more donors. Raw reads were error-corrected and collapsed into unique sequences by a nearest-neighbor algorithm in which closely related sequences were merged to remove PCR and sequencing errors. Alignment of CDR3 sequences to IMGT reference sequences was used to assign V, D and J gene segments. For a sequence to be retained, a match of at least six nucleotides was required to both a V gene segment and a J gene segment. A rearrangement was called productive if the CDR3 had no stop codons and remained in frame with V and J, and every other rearrangement was called non-productive. Following IMGT convention, CDR3 was defined as the stretch from the second conserved V-encoded cysteine to the conserved J-encoded phenylalanine. Sequences without an unambiguous match to a single V gene segment were excluded from the earlier analysis of approximately 600 of the donors. In an earlier analysis of about 590 of the donors, a V segment was called functional when productive rearrangements were above 56.7%, and segregating when the standard deviation between donors exceeded 5%. A statistical classification framework was built for diagnosing cytomegalovirus status from the catalog of TCR beta chain sequences. In a later analysis, V and J genes were assigned by comparing TCR nucleotide sequences against IMGT/GENE-DB human TR gene sequences. The TCRdist pipeline was used in a later analysis to assign CDR3 sequences and most-parsimonious VDJ recombination scenarios. In a later analysis, each TCR beta chain was defined by its CDR3 amino acid sequence together with its V-gene family, and reads lacking a unique V-gene family were excluded. In a later analysis, nearly 600 highly shared, low-generation-probability nucleotide sequences were removed to address suspected cross-contamination and a sequencing artifact. In a later analysis, a clonal expansion index was calculated for each public chain from normalized within-repertoire ranks of inferred template counts. Generation probabilities in a later analysis came from a VDJ recombination model fitted to out-of-frame rearrangements, and those results were checked against IGoR. In a later analysis, hypergeometric tests were used to score TCR-TCR, TCR-HLA and TCR-CMV co-occurrence, with a repertoire-size bias correction applied to TCR pairs. To estimate false discovery rates, a later analysis permuted the HLA or CMV assignments 20 times. A later analysis grouped co-occurring TCRs with DBSCAN, adding TCRdist sequence similarity when clustering within HLA-allele-positive subsets. Repertoires with fewer than 30,000 or more than 120,000 public chains were left out of co-occurrence clustering, as were about 5 repertoires with anomalous nucleotide sharing. TCRdb stores this immuneACCESS table with in-frame sequences only. Part of the clones is absent; in the studies checked, under half of the shortfall reflects unresolved V genes, and no reason is known for the rest. From that table come the V and J calls and clone size; the DNA was used to work out D and trimming. Recorded for this sample are around 100,000 clones; under 85% of them occurred a single time. In total, the top ten clones hold about 4% of the sample.

There are 13 amino acids in the CDR3, from cysteine to phenylalanine inclusive. Solely the CDR3 DNA is kept, with 39 bases framed from the first base. The germline V gene (reference sequence) provides CDR1 LNHNV and CDR2 YYDKDF. Clipping removes 0 bases from V and 4 bases from J, with 0 as the unmatched junction base count. This clone came up once. The antigen it binds to is not known. Base qualities are missing; no much larger clone stands one base away. The cohort comprised fewer than 700 healthy bone marrow donors. At the time of sampling, all cohort members were nominally healthy, though unrecorded immune exposures were likely present. The donor was CMV seropositive and belonged to the group of about 290 seropositive cohort members. Every donor gave a peripheral blood sample, and the peripheral blood mononuclear cells from that sample were used for TCR beta sequencing. Genomic DNA was extracted from the blood cell samples with the Qiagen DNeasy Blood Extraction Kit.

The chain was built from TRBV15 and TRBJ2-7; the junction holds 7 bases that match TRBD2. This clonotype was obtained from a man in his forties or fifties in good health and CMV-seropositive. Sequenced: PBMCs. The DNA is as follows: TGTGCCACCAGCAGAGAGCGGGAGTACGAGCAGTACTTC. Its product reads: CATSREREYEQYF. Joined to the reference TRBV15 and TRBJ2-7 proteins, this CDR3 gives the full variable domain: DAMVIQNPRYQVTQFGKPVTLSCSQTLNHNVMYWYQQKSSQAPKLLFHYYDKDFNNEADTPDNFQSRRPNTSFCFLDIRSPGLGDTAMYLCATSREREYEQYFGPGTRLTVT.